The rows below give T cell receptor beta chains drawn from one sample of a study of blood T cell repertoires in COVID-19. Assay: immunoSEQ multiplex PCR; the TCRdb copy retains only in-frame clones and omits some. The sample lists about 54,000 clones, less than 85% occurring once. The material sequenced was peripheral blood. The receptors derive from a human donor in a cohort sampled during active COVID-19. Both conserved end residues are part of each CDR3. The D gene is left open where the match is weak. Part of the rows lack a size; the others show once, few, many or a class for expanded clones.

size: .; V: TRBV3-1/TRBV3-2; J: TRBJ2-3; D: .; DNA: TGTGCCAGCAGCCCAAAAGGGGATGGTTATGATACGCAGTATTTT; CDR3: CASSPKGDGYDTQYF
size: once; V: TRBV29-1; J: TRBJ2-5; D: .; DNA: TGCAGCGTCTACGACCTCAGGGTAATAGAAGAGACCCAGTACTTC; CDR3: CSVYDLRVIEETQYF
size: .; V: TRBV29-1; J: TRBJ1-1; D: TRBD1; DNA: TGCAGCGTTAAGAGTCGGCAGGGGGTGACTGAAGCTTTCTTT; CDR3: CSVKSRQGVTEAFF
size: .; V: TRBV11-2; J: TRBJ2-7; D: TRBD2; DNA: TGTGCCAGCAGCTTAATAGCGGGGGGGGCCTACGAGCAGTACTTC; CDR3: CASSLIAGGAYEQYF
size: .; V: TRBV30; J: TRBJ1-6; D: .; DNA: TGTGCCTGCCCTGTAGGAGGGGCGCGATCACCCCTCCACTTT; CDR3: CACPVGGARSPLHF
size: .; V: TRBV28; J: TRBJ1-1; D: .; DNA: TGTGCCAGCAGCCCTCCCCAGGGGCCCACTGAAGCTTTCTTT; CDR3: CASSPPQGPTEAFF
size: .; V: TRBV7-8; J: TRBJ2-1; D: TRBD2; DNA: TGTGCCAGCAGCTTAGGGGGCGCGGGGGGGCTTTGGGATGAGCAGTTCTTC; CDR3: CASSLGGAGGLWDEQFF
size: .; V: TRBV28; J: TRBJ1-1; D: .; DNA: TGTGCCAGCAGTGCGCCCTCGGGGAACACTGAAGCTTTCTTT; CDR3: CASSAPSGNTEAFF
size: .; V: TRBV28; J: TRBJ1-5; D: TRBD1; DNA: TGTGCCAGCAGTGCCCCCGGGACAGGAGGGGGGCAGCCCCAGCATTTT; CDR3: CASSAPGTGGGQPQHF
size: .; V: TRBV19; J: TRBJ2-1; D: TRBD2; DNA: TGTGCCAGTAGTATAACGCTAGCGGGGGATGAGCAGTTCTTC; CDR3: CASSITLAGDEQFF
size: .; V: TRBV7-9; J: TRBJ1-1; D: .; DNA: TGTGCCAGCACCCCCAGGGCGAACACTGAAGCTTTCTTT; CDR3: CASTPRANTEAFF
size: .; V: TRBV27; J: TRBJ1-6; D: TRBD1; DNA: TGTGCCAGCAGAAAGGACAGGGAGAATTCACCCCTCCACTTT; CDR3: CASRKDRENSPLHF
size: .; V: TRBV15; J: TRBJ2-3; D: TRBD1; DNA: TGTGCCACCAGTAAGGGACAGGGGGTCACAGATACGCAGTATTTT; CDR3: CATSKGQGVTDTQYF
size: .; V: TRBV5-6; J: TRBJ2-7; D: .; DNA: TGTGCCAGCAATACCCCGCCACTATACGAGCAGTACTTC; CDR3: CASNTPPLYEQYF
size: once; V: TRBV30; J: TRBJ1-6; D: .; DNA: TGTGCCTGGAGAAGAGAAGGGGTCTCCTATAATTCACCCCTCCACTTT; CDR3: CAWRREGVSYNSPLHF
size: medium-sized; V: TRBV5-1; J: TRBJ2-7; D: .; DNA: TGCGCCAGCAGCCTCAGGGGTACCTACGAGCAGTACTTC; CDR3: CASSLRGTYEQYF
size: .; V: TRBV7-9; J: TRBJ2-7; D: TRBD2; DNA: TGTGCCAGCAGCCCTGAAGCGGGGGGGCCCTACGAGCAGTACTTC; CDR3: CASSPEAGGPYEQYF
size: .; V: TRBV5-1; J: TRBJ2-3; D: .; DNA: TGCGCCAGCAGCGTGGGGCTGATAGGGGCTGTCGATACGCAGTATTTT; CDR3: CASSVGLIGAVDTQYF
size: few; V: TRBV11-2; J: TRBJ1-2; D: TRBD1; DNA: TGTGCCAGCAGCAAACCGGGACAGGGGGCGGTGAGCACCTTC; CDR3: CASSKPGQGAVSTF
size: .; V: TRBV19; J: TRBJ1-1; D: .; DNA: TGTGCCAGTAGCAGGGGAAGTCTCGGGAACACTGAAGCTTTCTTT; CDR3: CASSRGSLGNTEAFF
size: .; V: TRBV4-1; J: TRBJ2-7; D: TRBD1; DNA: TGCGCCAGCAGCCCCAGTTCCACAGGGGTCCTGCACGAGCAGTACTTC; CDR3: CASSPSSTGVLHEQYF
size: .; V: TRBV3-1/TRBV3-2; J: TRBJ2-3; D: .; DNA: TGTGCCAGCAGCCAATGGAGGGATACGCAGTATTTT; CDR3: CASSQWRDTQYF
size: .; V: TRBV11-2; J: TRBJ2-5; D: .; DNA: TGTGCCAGCAGCCGACATCCCGCCCAAGAGACCCAGTACTTC; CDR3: CASSRHPAQETQYF
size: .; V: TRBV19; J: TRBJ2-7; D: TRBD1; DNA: TGTGCCAGTAGTCCCCGGACAGGACTTAGGAGTTTGACCTACGAGCAGTACTTC; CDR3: CASSPRTGLRSLTYEQYF
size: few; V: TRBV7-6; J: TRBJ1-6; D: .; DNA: TGTGCCAGCAGCCGGAGGGGCTCCTATAATTCACCCCTCCACTTT; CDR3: CASSRRGSYNSPLHF
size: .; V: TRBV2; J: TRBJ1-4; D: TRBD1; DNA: TGTGCCAGCAACCAGGACAGGGGCGAAAAACTGTTTTTT; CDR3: CASNQDRGEKLFF
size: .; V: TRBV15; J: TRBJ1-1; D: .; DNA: TGTGCCACCAGCAGAGATGGGGAGAGGGCTGAAGCTTTCTTT; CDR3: CATSRDGERAEAFF
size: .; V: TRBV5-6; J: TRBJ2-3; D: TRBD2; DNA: TGTGCCAGCAGCACCCCGGGTGGCCCTAGCGGGGGCGATACGCAGTATTTT; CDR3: CASSTPGGPSGGDTQYF
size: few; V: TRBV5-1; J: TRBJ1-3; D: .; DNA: TGCGCCAGCAGCTTCCAGGGAAGCTCTGGAAACACCATATATTTT; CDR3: CASSFQGSSGNTIYF
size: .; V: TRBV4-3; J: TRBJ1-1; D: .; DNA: TGCGCCAGCAGCCAAGCCGGACAGTCGACTGAAGCTTTCTTT; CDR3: CASSQAGQSTEAFF
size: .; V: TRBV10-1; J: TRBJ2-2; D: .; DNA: TGCGCCAGCAGTGAACCCCCTTGGAAGAGGGGACAAAACACCGGGGAGCTGTTTTTT; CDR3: CASSEPPWKRGQNTGELFF
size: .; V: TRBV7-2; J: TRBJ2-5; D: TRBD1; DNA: TGTGCCAGCAGCTTAACCCCGGGACAGGGGGCGTTAAAGGAGGCCCAGTACTTC; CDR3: CASSLTPGQGALKEAQYF
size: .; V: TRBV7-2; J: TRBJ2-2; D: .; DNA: TGTGCCAGCGGACCATACAGGGCGGACACCGGGGAGCTGTTTTTT; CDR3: CASGPYRADTGELFF
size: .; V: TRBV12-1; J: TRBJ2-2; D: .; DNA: TGTGCCAGCAGCTTTGACCTAGCGGGGGTCATTACCGGGGAGCTGTTTTTT; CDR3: CASSFDLAGVITGELFF
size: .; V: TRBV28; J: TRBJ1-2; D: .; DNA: TGTGCCAGCAGGTGGACAGTGGCTGGCTACACCTTC; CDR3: CASRWTVAGYTF
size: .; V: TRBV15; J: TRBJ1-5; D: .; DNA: TGTGCCACCAGCAGAGTGGGGCCTCAGCCCCAGCATTTT; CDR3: CATSRVGPQPQHF
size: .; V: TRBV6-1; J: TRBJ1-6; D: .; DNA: TGTGCCAGCAGTGATTTCGCGGTAGGGAGGGGCTCCTATAATTCACCCCTCCACTTT; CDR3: CASSDFAVGRGSYNSPLHF
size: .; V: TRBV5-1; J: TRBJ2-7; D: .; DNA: TGCGCCAGCAGTCGCGTTCAGGGGAGAGGGCCCTACGAGCAGTACTTC; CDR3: CASSRVQGRGPYEQYF
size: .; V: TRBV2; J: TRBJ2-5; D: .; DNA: TGTGCCAGCAGGTTGACAGTCCAAGAGACCCAGTACTTC; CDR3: CASRLTVQETQYF
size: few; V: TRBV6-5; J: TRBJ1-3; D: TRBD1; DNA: TGTGCCAGCACCGGGGACAGGGTTTCTGGAAACACCATATATTTT; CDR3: CASTGDRVSGNTIYF
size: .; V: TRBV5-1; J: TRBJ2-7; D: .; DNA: TGCGCCAGCACCCCGGCAGGGGTTACCTACGAGCAGTACTTC; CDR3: CASTPAGVTYEQYF
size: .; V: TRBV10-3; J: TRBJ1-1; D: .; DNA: TGTGCCATCAGTGCTACAGAGAACACTGAAGCTTTCTTT; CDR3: CAISATENTEAFF
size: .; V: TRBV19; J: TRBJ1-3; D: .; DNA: TGTGCCAGTAGTCAAGCCGGAAACACCATATATTTT; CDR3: CASSQAGNTIYF
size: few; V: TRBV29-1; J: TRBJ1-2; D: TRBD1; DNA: TGCAGCGTCTCACCCCACCTTAGACAGGGAGATGGCTACACCTTC; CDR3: CSVSPHLRQGDGYTF
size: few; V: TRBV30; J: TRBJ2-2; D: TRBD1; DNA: TGTGCCTGGCGCCCCGGACAGGGGTATTCCGGGGAGCTGTTTTTT; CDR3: CAWRPGQGYSGELFF